This note documents a single T cell receptor beta chain sequence. The antigen is unknown. This entry comes from a study of shared clonotypes between healthy human individuals. Whole-study results and caveats: For sorted subsets, rarefaction showed incomplete sequencing despite large depth. An expected dependence of interdonor clonotype sharing on sequencing depth was noted. Larger estimated richness was generally recorded for naive subsets relative to memory subsets.

Selected positively for CCR7 and CD45RO-negative, naive CD8 cells excluded terminally differentiated effector memory CD45RA+ cells. Using immunoSEQ multiplex PCR, the repertoire was profiled, and TCRdb retains in-frame clones only, with some absent. There are 1.5 million to 2.5 million clones in the sample; just under 95% occur only once, and approximately 1% lies in the top ten. What was sequenced was naive CD8+ T cells sorted from blood. The TCR sequence derives from a man younger than 35 in good health.

CDR3 in amino acids: CASSLFEQGVAFF. DNA of the CDR3: TGTGCCAGCAGTTTATTCGAACAGGGGGTCGCTTTCTTT. This chain joins TRBV28 and TRBJ1-1; 8 bases are shared with TRBD1. This CDR3 is built from 13 residues. The V segment lost 1 base and the J segment 11 bases; nucleotides outside the gene matches: 6. The germline CDR1 and CDR2 sequences are MDHEN and SYDVKM. The variable domain in full, completed from reference TRBV28 and TRBJ1-1, reads DVKVTQSSRYLVKRTGEKVFLECVQDMDHENMFWYRQDPGLGLRLIYFSYDVKMKEKGDIPEGYSVSREKKERFSLILESASTNQTSMYLCASSLFEQGVAFFGQGTRLTVV.